The rows below give T cell receptor beta chains drawn from one sample of a study of T cells in Graves' hyperthyroidism and ophthalmopathy. TCRdb called the multiplex PCR reads again in MiXCR, with one record for every CDR3 protein. The data contain approximately 430,000 distinct CDR3 sequences, more than 15% of them singletons. Specimen: blood. The receptors derive from a woman aged 18-29 years with Graves' hyperthyroidism. The CDR3 runs from the conserved cysteine through the conserved F or W. Each record gives: V gene, CDR3 protein.

TRBV11-3	CASSARTDTQYF
TRBV7-2	CASSWVSLGSYNEQFF
TRBV12-3/TRBV12-4	CASSLEDPEELFF
TRBV27	CASSNSGTGGPDTQYF
TRBV5-1	CASNLAGGADTQYF
TRBV10-2	CASSGGGTRPYEQYF
TRBV4-1	CASSQEARGAYNEQYF
TRBV6-6	CASSYEGLGTGELFF
TRBV5-6	CASRSTGNPYEQYF
TRBV7-9	CASSQTGGGNQPQHF
TRBV11-1	CASSFGGGSYEQYF
TRBV5-1	CASSLLAGVAAGEQYF
TRBV28	CASSQNRGHPYEQYF
TRBV28	CASSPDKNEKLFF
TRBV19	CASSARRSYEQYF
TRBV24-1	CATSDPASTGSDTQYF
TRBV4-1	CASSQVGLADHEQFF
TRBV2	CASSENRGAANTIYF
TRBV27	CASSLRSAGGSPLHF
TRBV24-1	CATSDYRVNYGYTF